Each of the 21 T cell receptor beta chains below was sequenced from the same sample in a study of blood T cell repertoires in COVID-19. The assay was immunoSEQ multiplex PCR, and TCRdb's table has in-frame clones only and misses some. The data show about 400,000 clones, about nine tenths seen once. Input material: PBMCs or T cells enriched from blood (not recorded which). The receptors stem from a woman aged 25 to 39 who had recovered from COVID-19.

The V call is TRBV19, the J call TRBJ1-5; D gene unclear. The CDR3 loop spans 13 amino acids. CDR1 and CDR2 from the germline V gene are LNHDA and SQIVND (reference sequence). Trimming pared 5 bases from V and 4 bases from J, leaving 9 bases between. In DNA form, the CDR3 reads TGTGCCAGTAGTCAAATGCGGAATCAGCCCCAGCATTTT. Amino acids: CASSQMRNQPQHF.

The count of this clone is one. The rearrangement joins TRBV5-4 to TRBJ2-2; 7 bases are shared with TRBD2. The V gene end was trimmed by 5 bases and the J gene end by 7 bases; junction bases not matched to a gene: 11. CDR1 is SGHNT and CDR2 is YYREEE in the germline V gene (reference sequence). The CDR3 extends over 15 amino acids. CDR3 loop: CASSLGRGINGELFF. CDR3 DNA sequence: TGTGCCAGCAGTCTTGGGAGGGGAATTAACGGGGAGCTGTTTTTT.

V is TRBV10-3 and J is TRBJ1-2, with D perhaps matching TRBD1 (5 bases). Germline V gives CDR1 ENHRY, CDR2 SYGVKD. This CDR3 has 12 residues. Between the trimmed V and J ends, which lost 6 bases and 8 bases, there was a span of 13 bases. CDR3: CAIRGGTIGYTF. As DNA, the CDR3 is TGTGCCATCAGGGGGGGAACTATCGGCTACACCTTC.

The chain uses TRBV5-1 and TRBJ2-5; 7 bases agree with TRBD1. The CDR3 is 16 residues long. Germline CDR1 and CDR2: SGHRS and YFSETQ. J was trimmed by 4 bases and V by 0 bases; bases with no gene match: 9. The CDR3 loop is CASSLGEGAMGETQYF. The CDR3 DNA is TGCGCCAGCAGCTTGGGAGAGGGGGCGATGGGAGAGACCCAGTACTTC.

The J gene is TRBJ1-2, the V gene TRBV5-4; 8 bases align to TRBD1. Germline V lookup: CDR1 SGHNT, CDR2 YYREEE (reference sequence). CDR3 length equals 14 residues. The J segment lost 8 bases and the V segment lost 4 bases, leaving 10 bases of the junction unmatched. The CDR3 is CASSAGTGGGGYTF. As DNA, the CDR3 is TGTGCCAGCAGCGCGGGGACAGGCGGGGGCGGCTACACCTTC.

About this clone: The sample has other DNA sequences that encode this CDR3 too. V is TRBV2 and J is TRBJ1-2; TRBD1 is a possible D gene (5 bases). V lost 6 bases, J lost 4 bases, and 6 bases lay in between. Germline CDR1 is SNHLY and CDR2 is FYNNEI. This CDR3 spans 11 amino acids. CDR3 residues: CASSDSYGYTF. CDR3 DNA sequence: TGTGCCAGCAGCGACAGCTATGGCTACACCTTC.

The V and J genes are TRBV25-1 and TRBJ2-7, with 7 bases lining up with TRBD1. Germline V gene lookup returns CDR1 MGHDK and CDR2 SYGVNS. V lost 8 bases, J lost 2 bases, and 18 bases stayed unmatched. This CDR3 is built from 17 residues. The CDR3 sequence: CASQCPGLDRRTYEQYF. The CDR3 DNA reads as TGTGCCAGCCAATGTCCCGGTTTGGACAGGCGAACCTACGAGCAGTACTTC.

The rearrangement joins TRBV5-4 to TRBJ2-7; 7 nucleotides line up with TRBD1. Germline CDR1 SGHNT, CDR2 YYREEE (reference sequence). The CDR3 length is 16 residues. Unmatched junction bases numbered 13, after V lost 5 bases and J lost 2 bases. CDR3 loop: CASSREPGQNAYEQYF. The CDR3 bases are TGTGCCAGCAGTAGAGAACCGGGACAGAACGCCTACGAGCAGTACTTC.

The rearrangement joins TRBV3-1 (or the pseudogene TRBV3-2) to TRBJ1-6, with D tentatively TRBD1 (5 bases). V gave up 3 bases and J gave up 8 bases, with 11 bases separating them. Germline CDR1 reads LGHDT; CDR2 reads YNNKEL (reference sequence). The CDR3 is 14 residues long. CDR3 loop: CASSHRVKDSPLHF. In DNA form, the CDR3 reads TGTGCCAGCAGCCACAGGGTTAAGGATTCACCCCTCCACTTT.

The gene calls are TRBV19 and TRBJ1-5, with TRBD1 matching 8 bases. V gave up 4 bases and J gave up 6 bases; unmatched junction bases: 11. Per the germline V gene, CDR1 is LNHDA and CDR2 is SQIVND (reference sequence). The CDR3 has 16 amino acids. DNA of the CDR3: TGTGCCAGTAGTACCGAGACAGGGGTTTTCAGTCAGCCCCAGCATTTT. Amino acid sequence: CASSTETGVFSQPQHF.

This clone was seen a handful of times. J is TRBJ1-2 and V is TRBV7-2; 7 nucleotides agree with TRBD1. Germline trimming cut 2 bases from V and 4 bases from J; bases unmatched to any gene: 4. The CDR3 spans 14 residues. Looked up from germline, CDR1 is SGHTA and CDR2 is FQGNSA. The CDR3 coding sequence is TGTGCCAGCAGCTTATATTCAGGGGGCTATGGCTACACCTTC. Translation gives CASSLYSGGYGYTF.

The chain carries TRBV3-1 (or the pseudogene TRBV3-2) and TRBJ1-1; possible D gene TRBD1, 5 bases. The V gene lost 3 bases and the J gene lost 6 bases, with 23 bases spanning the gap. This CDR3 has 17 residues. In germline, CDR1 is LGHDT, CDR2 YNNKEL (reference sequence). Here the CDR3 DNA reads TGTGCCAGCAGCCATTTTGGAGCAGGGCAACGCTTCTCTGAAGCTTTCTTT. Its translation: CASSHFGAGQRFSEAFF.

The DNA of the CDR3 is TGCGCCAGCAGCCCCGGCCCGGGAAGACAGGGGGCTGGAAACACCATATATTTT. This gives the protein CASSPGPGRQGAGNTIYF. This sequence joins TRBV5-1 and TRBJ1-3, with 9 bases that match TRBD1. Germline V gives CDR1 SGHRS, CDR2 YFSETQ. With V trimmed by 4 bases and J by 2 bases, 13 bases remained unmatched. The CDR3 totals 18 residues.

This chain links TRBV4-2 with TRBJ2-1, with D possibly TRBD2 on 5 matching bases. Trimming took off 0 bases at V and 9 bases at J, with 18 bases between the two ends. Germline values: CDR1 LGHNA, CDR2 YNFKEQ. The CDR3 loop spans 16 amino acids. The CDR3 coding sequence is TGTGCCAGCAGCCAAGAAAGCAGCGGCCCGCTTAGTGAGCAGTTCTTC. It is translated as CASSQESSGPLSEQFF.

CDR3 loop: CASSLAWQAKNIQYF. The CDR3 nucleotides read TGTGCCAGCAGCTTAGCGTGGCAAGCCAAAAACATTCAGTACTTC. V usage is TRBV7-2 and J usage is TRBJ2-4, with D unclear. The V and J ends lost 0 bases and 0 bases respectively, with 6 bases between them. Germline CDR1 is SGHTA and CDR2 is FQGNSA. The CDR3 is 15 amino acids.

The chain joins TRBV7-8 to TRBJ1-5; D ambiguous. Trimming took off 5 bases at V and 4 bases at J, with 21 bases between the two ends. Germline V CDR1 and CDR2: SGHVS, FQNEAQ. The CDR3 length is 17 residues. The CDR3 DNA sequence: TGTGCCAGCAGCCCCCGCAGATTTTCAAACCAGAATCAGCCCCAGCATTTT. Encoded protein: CASSPRRFSNQNQPQHF.

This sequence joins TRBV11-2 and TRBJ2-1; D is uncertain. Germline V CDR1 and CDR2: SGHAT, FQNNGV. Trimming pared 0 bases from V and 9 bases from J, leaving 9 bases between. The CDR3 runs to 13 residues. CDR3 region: CASSLDRFREQFF. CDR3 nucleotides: TGTGCCAGCAGCTTAGATCGTTTCCGTGAGCAGTTCTTC.

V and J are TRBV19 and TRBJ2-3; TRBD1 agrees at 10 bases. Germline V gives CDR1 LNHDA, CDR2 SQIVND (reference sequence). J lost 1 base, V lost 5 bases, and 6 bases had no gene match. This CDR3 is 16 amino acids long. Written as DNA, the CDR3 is TGTGCCAGTAGTGGTCGACAGGGGGCGGGCACAGATACGCAGTATTTT. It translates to CASSGRQGAGTDTQYF.

The CDR3 DNA is TGTGCCGGAGAAACTACCGGGGAGCTGTTTTTT. Protein sequence: CAGETTGELFF. V usage is TRBV30 and J usage is TRBJ2-2; no reliable D call. The CDR3 length is 11 residues. Germline-derived CDR1 and CDR2 are GTSNPN and SVGIG (reference sequence). Trimming stripped 8 bases from V and 5 bases from J, with 9 bases between.

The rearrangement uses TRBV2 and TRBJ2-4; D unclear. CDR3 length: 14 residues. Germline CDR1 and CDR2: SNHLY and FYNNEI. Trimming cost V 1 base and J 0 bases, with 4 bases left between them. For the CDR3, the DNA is TGTGCCAGCAGTGAAGGGGCAGCCAAAAACATTCAGTACTTC. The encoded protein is CASSEGAAKNIQYF.

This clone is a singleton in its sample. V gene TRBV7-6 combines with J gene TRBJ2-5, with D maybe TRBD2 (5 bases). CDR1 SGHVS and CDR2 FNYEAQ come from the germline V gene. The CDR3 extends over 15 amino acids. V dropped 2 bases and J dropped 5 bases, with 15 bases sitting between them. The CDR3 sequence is CASSLISAGQETQYF. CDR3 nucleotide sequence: TGTGCCAGCAGCTTAATCTCGGCGGGCCAGGAGACCCAGTACTTC.